This is a list of T cell receptor beta chains from one sample in a study. TCRdb redid the calling of the RT-PCR reads with MiXCR, one entry per CDR3 protein. The sample carries about 680,000 distinct CDR3 sequences, more than 13% recorded once. Sequencing was carried out using memory CD4+ T cells from blood. The receptors originated from a female donor in good health, serving as a healthy control. The CDR3 runs from the conserved cysteine through the conserved F or W. The D gene is left open where the match is weak. Expanded clones are given a class, and other clones once, few, many or no size at all.

J	V	size	D	CDR3	DNA
TRBJ2-4	TRBV7-2	few	TRBD2	CASSLADFGLARYF	TGTGCCAGCAGCTTAGCGGATTTCGGACTAGCGAGGTACTTC
TRBJ1-2	TRBV7-2	few	-	CASSTTKPGPYGYTF	TGTGCCAGCAGCACCACCAAGCCGGGTCCCTATGGCTACACCTTC
TRBJ1-1	TRBV5-1	few	TRBD1	CASSLQTGANTEAFF	TGCGCCAGCAGCCTCCAGACAGGGGCCAACACTGAAGCTTTCTTT
TRBJ2-1	TRBV7-3	-	-	CASSLSLTGNNEQFF	TGTGCCAGCAGCTTAAGCCTTACAGGGAACAATGAGCAGTTCTTC
TRBJ2-1	TRBV10-3	few	TRBD2	CAIRGLAETYNEQFF	TGTGCCATCAGGGGTCTAGCGGAAACCTACAATGAGCAGTTCTTC
TRBJ1-1	TRBV6-1	-	-	CASSEGSVRAFF	TGTGCCAGCAGTGAGGGCTCAGTGAGGGCTTTCTTT
TRBJ2-7	TRBV20-1	many	-	CSASRGSTEQYF	TGCAGTGCTAGCCGAGGGAGTACGGAGCAGTACTTC
TRBJ2-7	TRBV18	-	-	CASSPRTRGGEQYF	TGTGCCAGCTCACCTAGGACCCGAGGAGGCGAGCAGTACTTC
TRBJ2-7	TRBV30	few	TRBD1	CAWRGTGGNQYF	TGTGCCTGGAGGGGGACAGGGGGGAATCAGTACTTC
TRBJ1-2	TRBV6-2/TRBV6-3	few	-	CASSYTGDFANYGYTF	TGTGCCAGCAGTTACACGGGGGATTTCGCTAACTATGGCTACACCTTC
TRBJ2-1	TRBV5-1	-	TRBD1	CASSAGQGNYNEQFF	TGCGCCAGCAGCGCGGGACAGGGAAACTACAATGAGCAGTTCTTC
TRBJ2-1	TRBV28	-	-	CASSPPGYRYEQFF	TGTGCCAGCAGTCCCCCCGGCTACCGCTATGAGCAGTTCTTC
TRBJ2-1	TRBV12-3/TRBV12-4	few	TRBD2	CASRLAGTNYNEQFF	TGTGCCAGCAGACTAGCGGGAACAAACTACAATGAGCAGTTCTTC
TRBJ2-1	TRBV6-6	few	-	CASSYPGFSTHEQFF	TGTGCCAGCAGTTACCCGGGATTTAGCACCCATGAGCAGTTCTTC